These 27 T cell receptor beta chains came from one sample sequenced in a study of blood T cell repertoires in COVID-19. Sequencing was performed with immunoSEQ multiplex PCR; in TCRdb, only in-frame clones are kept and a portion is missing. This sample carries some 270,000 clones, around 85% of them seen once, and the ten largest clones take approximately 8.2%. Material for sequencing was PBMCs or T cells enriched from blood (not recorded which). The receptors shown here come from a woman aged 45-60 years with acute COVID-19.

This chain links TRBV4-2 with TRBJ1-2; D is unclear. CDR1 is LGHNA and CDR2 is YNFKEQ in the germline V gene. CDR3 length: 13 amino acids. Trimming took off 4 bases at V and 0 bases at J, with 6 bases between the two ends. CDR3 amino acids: CASSLEANYGYTF. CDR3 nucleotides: TGTGCCAGCAGCCTGGAGGCTAACTATGGCTACACCTTC.

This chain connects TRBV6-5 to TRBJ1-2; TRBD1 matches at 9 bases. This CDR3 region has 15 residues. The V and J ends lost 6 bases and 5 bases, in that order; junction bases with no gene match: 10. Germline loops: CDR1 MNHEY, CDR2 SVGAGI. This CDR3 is CASRLSRDRVYGYTF. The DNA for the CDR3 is TGTGCCAGCAGGCTTTCAAGGGACAGGGTATATGGCTACACCTTC.

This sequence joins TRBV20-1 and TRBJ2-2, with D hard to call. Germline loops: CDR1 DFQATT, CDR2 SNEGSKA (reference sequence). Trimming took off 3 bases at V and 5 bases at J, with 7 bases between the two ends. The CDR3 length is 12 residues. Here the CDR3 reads CSASVITGELFF. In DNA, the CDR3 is TGCAGTGCTAGTGTAATTACCGGGGAGCTGTTTTTT.

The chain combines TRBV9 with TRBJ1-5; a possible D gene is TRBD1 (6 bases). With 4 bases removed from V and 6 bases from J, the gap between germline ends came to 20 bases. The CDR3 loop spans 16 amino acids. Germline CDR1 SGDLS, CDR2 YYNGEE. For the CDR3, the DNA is TGTGCCAGCAGCCCGGGGGGGGGCGTGGGCTCTCAGCCCCAGCATTTT. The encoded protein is CASSPGGGVGSQPQHF. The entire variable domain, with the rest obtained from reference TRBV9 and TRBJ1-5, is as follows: DSGVTQTPKHLITATGQRVTLRCSPRSGDLSVYWYQQSLDQGLQFLIQYYNGEERAKGNILERFSAQQFPDLHSELNLSSLELGDSALYFCASSPGGGVGSQPQHFGDGTRLSIL.

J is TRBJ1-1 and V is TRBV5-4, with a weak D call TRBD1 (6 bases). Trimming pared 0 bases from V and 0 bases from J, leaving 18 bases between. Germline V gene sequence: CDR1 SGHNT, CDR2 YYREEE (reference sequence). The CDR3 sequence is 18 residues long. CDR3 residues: CASSLAGPNRVMNTEAFF. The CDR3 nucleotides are TGTGCCAGCAGCTTGGCGGGACCCAACAGGGTTATGAACACTGAAGCTTTCTTT.

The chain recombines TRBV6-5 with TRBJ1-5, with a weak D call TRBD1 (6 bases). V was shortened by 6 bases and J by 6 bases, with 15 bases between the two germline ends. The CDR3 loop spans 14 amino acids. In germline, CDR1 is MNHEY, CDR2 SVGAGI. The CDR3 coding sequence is TGTGCCAGCAGCGGCAACACAGGGAGTCAGCCCCAGCATTTT. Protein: CASSGNTGSQPQHF.

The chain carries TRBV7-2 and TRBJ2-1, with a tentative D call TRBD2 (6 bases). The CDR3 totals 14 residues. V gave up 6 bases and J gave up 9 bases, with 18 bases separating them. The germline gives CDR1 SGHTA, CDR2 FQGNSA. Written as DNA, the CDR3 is TGTGCCAGCAGTTCGCTGGTTCTCGGGGGTGAGCAGTTCTTC. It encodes CASSSLVLGGEQFF. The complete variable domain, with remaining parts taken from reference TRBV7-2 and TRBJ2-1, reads GAGVSQSPSNKVTEKGKDVELRCDPISGHTALYWYRQSLGQGLEFLIYFQGNSAPDKSGLPSDRFSAERTGGSVSTLTIQRTQQEDSAVYLCASSSLVLGGEQFFGPGTRLTVL.

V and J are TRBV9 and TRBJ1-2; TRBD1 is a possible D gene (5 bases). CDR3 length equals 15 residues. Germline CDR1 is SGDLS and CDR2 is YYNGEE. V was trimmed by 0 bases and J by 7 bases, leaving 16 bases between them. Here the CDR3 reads CASSVDLGLEGGYTF. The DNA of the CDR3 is TGTGCCAGCAGCGTAGATCTGGGACTAGAGGGTGGCTACACCTTC.

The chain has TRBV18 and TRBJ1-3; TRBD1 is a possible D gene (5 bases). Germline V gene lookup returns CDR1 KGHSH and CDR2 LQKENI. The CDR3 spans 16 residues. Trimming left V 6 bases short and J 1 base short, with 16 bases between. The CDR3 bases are TGTGCCAGCTCCCTGGGACTAGGGGATTCTGGAAACACCATATATTTT. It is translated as CASSLGLGDSGNTIYF.

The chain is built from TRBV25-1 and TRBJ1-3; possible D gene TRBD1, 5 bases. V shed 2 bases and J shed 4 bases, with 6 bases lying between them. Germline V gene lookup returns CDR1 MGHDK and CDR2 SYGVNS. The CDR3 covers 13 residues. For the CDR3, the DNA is TGTGCCAGCAGTGAAGGACAAGGAAACACCATATATTTT. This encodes CASSEGQGNTIYF.

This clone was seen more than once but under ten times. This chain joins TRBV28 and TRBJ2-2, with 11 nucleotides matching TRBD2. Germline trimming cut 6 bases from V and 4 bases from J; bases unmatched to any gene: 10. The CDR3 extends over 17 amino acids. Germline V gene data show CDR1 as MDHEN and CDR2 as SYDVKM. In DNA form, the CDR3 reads TGTGCCAGCAGAGAAAGAAGACTAGCGGGGTCCACCGGGGAGCTGTTTTTT. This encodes CASRERRLAGSTGELFF.

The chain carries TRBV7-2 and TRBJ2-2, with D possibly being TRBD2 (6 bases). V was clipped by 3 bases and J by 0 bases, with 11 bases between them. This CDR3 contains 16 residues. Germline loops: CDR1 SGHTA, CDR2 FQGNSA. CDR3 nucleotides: TGTGCCAGCAGCTTCGGAGGGTTCGCGAACACCGGGGAGCTGTTTTTT. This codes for CASSFGGFANTGELFF. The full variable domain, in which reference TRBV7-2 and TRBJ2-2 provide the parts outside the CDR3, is GAGVSQSPSNKVTEKGKDVELRCDPISGHTALYWYRQSLGQGLEFLIYFQGNSAPDKSGLPSDRFSAERTGGSVSTLTIQRTQQEDSAVYLCASSFGGFANTGELFFGEGSRLTVL.

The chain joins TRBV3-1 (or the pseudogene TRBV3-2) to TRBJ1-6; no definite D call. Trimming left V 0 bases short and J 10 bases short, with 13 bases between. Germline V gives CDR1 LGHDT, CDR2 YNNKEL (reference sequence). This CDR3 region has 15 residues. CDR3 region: CASSQDPMRSSPLHF. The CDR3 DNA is TGTGCCAGCAGCCAAGATCCCATGAGAAGCTCACCCCTCCACTTT.

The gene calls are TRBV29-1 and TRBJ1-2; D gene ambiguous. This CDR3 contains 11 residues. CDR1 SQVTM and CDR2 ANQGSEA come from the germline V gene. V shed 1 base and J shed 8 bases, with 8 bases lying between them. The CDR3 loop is CSVEGLRGYTF. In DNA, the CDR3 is TGCAGCGTTGAAGGGTTGCGGGGCTACACCTTC.

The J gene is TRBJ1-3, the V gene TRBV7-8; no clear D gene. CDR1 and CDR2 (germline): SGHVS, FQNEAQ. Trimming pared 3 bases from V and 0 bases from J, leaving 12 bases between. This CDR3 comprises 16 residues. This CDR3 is CASSLYAVASGNTIYF. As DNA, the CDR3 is TGTGCCAGCAGCTTGTATGCGGTAGCCTCTGGAAACACCATATATTTT.

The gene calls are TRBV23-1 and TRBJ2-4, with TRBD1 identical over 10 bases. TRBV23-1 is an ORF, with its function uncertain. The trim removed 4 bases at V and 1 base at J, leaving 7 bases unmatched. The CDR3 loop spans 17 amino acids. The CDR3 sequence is CASSPGQGYRAKNIQYF. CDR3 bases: TGCGCCAGCAGTCCGGGACAGGGGTATCGGGCCAAAAACATTCAGTACTTC.

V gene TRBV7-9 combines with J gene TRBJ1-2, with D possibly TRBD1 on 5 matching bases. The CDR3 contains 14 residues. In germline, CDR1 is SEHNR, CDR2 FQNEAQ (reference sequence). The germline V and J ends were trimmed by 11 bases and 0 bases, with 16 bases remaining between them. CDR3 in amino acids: CAGGVVIANYGYTF. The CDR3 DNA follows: TGTGCCGGGGGGGTCGTGATAGCTAACTATGGCTACACCTTC.

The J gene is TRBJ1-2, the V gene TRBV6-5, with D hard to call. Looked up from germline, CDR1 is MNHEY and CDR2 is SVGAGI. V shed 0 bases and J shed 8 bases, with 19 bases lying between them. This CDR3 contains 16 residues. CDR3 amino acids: CASSYSSNSESAGYTF. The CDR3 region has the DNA TGTGCCAGCAGTTACTCGAGTAATTCGGAGTCTGCCGGCTACACCTTC.

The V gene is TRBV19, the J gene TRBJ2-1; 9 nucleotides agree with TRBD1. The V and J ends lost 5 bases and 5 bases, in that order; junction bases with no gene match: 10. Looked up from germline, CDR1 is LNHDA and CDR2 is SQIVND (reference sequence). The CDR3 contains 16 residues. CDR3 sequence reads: CASSSSGTGTNNEQFF. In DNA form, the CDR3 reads TGTGCCAGTAGTTCCTCCGGGACAGGGACCAACAATGAGCAGTTCTTC.

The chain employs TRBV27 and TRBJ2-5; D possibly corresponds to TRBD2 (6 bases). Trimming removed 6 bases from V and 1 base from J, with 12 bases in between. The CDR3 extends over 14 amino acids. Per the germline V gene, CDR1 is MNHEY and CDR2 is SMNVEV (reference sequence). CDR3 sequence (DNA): TGTGCCAGCAGCCGGGACTCGTTCCAAGAGACCCAGTACTTC. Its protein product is CASSRDSFQETQYF.

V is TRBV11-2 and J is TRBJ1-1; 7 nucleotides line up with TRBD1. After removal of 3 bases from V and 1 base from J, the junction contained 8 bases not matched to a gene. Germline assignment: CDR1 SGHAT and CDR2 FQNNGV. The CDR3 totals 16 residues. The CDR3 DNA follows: TGTGCCAGCAGCTTTCCACAGACAGGGACGAACACTGAAGCTTTCTTT. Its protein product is CASSFPQTGTNTEAFF.

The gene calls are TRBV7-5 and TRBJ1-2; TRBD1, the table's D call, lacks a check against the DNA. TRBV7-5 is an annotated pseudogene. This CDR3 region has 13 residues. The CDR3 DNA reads TGTGCCAGAAGGTCGACAGGGGGTAATGGCTACACCTTC. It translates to CARRSTGGNGYTF.

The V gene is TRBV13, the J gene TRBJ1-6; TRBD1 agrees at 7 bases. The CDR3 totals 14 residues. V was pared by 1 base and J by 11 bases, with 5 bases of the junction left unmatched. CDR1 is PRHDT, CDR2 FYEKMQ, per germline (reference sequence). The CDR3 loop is CASSLAQGRTPLHF. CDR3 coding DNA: TGTGCCAGCAGCTTAGCACAGGGGAGAACACCCCTCCACTTT.

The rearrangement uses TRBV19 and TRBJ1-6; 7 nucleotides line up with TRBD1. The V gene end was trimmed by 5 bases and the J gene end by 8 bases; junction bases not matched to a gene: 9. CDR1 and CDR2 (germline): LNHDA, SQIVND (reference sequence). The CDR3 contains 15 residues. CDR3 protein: CASSPDRDFYSPLHF. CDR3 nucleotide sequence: TGTGCCAGTAGTCCCGACAGGGATTTTTATTCACCCCTCCACTTT. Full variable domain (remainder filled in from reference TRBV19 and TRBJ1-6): DGGITQSPKYLFRKEGQNVTLSCEQNLNHDAMYWYRQDPGQGLRLIYYSQIVNDFQKGDIAEGYSVSREKKESFPLTVTSAQKNPTAFYLCASSPDRDFYSPLHFGNGTRLTVT.

The CDR3 is CASSPNPGNTIYF. CDR3 DNA sequence: TGTGCCAGCAGCCCTAATCCGGGAAACACCATATATTTT. The chain recombines TRBV7-2 with TRBJ1-3; D remains unclear. The CDR3 has 13 amino acids. Deletions cut 5 bases from V and 4 bases from J, with 9 bases between. Germline V CDR1 and CDR2: SGHTA, FQGNSA.

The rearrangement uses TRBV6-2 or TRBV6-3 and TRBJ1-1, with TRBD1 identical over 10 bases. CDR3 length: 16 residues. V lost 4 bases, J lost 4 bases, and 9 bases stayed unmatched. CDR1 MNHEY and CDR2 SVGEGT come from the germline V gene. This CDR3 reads CASSSGTGVVGTEAFF. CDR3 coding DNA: TGTGCCAGCAGTTCCGGGACAGGGGTTGTAGGCACTGAAGCTTTCTTT.

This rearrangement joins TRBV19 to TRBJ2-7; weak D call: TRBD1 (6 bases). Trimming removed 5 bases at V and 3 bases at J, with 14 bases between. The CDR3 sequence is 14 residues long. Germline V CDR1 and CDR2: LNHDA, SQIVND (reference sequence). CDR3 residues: CASSLRDTYYEQYF. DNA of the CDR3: TGTGCCAGTAGTCTCCGGGACACCTACTACGAGCAGTACTTC. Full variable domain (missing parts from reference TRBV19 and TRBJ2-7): DGGITQSPKYLFRKEGQNVTLSCEQNLNHDAMYWYRQDPGQGLRLIYYSQIVNDFQKGDIAEGYSVSREKKESFPLTVTSAQKNPTAFYLCASSLRDTYYEQYFGPGTRLTVT.